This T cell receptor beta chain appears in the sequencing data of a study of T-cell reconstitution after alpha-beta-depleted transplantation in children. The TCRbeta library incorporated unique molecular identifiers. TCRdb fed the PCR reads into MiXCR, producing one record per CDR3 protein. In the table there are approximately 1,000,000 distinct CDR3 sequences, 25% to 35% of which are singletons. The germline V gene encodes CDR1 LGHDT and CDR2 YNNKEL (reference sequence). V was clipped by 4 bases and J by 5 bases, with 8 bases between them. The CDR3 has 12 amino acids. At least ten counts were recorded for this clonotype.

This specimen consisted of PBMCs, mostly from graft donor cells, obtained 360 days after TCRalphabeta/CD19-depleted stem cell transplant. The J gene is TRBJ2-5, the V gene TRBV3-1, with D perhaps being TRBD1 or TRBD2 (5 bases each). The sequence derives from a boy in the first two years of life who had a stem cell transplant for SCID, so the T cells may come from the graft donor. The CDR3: CASSPEGETQYF. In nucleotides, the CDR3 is TGTGCCAGCAGCCCTGAGGGGGAGACCCAGTACTTC.